The 32 T cell receptor beta chains below come from one sample, sequenced in a study of T cell responses to AZD1222 COVID-19 vaccine. Profiled with immunoSEQ multiplex PCR; TCRdb holds only in-frame clones, not every one. The table has approximately 100,000 clones, around 90% seen once. The sample consisted of peripheral blood, taken on day 0 of AZD1222 vaccination. These receptors all come from an adult in good health.

V is TRBV2 and J is TRBJ1-4; no firm D call. From germline, CDR1 is SNHLY and CDR2 FYNNEI. Deletions cut 8 bases from V and 7 bases from J, with 11 bases between. This CDR3 comprises 12 residues. DNA for the CDR3: TGTGCCAGCCGTCCGGCGGGTGAAAAACTGTTTTTT. Its protein product is CASRPAGEKLFF.

The J gene is TRBJ2-7, the V gene TRBV6-1, with 11 bases lining up with TRBD2. Per germline, CDR1 MNHNS and CDR2 SASEGT. This CDR3 is built from 15 residues. Trimming took 1 base from V and 1 from J; bases not matched to a gene: 0. CDR3 amino acids: CASSEGLAGSYEQYF. In nucleotides, the CDR3 is TGTGCCAGCAGTGAAGGACTAGCGGGGTCCTACGAGCAGTACTTC.

This chain connects TRBV6-5 to TRBJ1-2; D is unresolved. The germline CDR1 and CDR2 sequences are MNHEY and SVGAGI. V was pared by 6 bases and J by 4 bases, with 12 bases between. This CDR3 spans 13 amino acids. The CDR3 region is CASSPAVVYGYTF. The CDR3 region has the DNA TGTGCCAGCAGCCCAGCAGTAGTCTATGGCTACACCTTC.

The V and J genes are TRBV21-1 and TRBJ2-1; TRBD1 is taken as the D call from the table, unchecked against the DNA. TRBV21-1 is termed a pseudogene. The CDR3 length is 15 residues. CDR3 in DNA: TGTGCCAGCTATCGGACAGGGGAATTTCAGTATGAGCAGTTCTTC. The encoded protein is CASYRTGEFQYEQFF.

The J gene is TRBJ2-1, the V gene TRBV11-3; the D call may be TRBD1 or TRBD2 (5 bases each). Germline V gene data show CDR1 as SGHNT and CDR2 as YENEEA. The CDR3 is 13 amino acids. Trimming removed 3 bases at V and 10 bases at J, with 13 bases between. CDR3 bases: TGTGCCAGCAGCTTGGCGAGGGCAGGGGAGCAGTTCTTC. Protein: CASSLARAGEQFF.

This clone has a single count. The rearrangement links TRBV3-1 (or the pseudogene TRBV3-2) to TRBJ2-1, with TRBD1 matching over 10 bases. The germline V gene encodes CDR1 LGHDT and CDR2 YNNKEL (reference sequence). The CDR3 loop spans 15 amino acids. J was trimmed by 7 bases and V by 4 bases; bases with no gene match: 7. This CDR3 reads CASSPIGTGANEQFF. The CDR3 DNA reads TGTGCCAGCAGCCCGATTGGGACAGGGGCAAATGAGCAGTTCTTC.

The chain has TRBV3-1 (or the pseudogene TRBV3-2) and TRBJ2-3; D is unclear. Germline V gene lookup returns CDR1 LGHDT and CDR2 YNNKEL (reference sequence). The V end lost 1 base, the J end lost 6 bases, and 5 bases lay between the germline ends. The length of the CDR3 is 12 residues. CDR3 DNA sequence: TGTGCCAGCAGCCAAGCCCAGGATACGCAGTATTTT. It codes for CASSQAQDTQYF.

The gene calls are TRBV28 and TRBJ1-5; no firm D call. Germline CDR1 MDHEN, CDR2 SYDVKM. V lost 3 bases and J 0 bases, leaving 9 bases between the germline ends. This CDR3 comprises 15 residues. The CDR3 DNA reads TGTGCCAGCAGTTTCAATGAAAATAGCAATCAGCCCCAGCATTTT. Translated: CASSFNENSNQPQHF.

This rearrangement joins TRBV5-1 to TRBJ2-2; D is unclear. There are 13 residues in the CDR3. Germline V gene lookup returns CDR1 SGHRS and CDR2 YFSETQ. Trimming shortened V by 1 base and J by 6 bases, and 7 bases separated the two germline ends. CDR3 sequence: CASSLSSSGELFF. DNA of the CDR3: TGCGCCAGCAGCTTGTCGTCCTCCGGGGAGCTGTTTTTT.

The gene calls are TRBV27 and TRBJ2-7; possibly TRBD2 for D (5 bases). V lost 3 bases and J lost 4, with 16 bases in between. Germline V lookup: CDR1 MNHEY, CDR2 SMNVEV (reference sequence). The CDR3 totals 15 residues. The CDR3 loop reads CASSFPGVRMYEQYF. CDR3 DNA: TGTGCCAGCAGTTTCCCCGGGGTGAGAATGTACGAGCAGTACTTC.

Notes on this clone: At the DNA level, this CDR3 is encoded by other sequences in the same sample as well. The chain joins TRBV2 to TRBJ2-7; 12 bases align to TRBD2. The CDR3 runs to 15 residues. Germline trimming cut 6 bases from V and 0 bases from J; bases unmatched to any gene: 3. Germline-derived CDR1 and CDR2 are SNHLY and FYNNEI. The CDR3 sequence: CASSVTSGSSYEQYF. The CDR3 region has the DNA TGTGCCAGCAGCGTGACTAGCGGGAGCTCCTACGAGCAGTACTTC.

The chain employs TRBV6-5 and TRBJ2-1; D gene unclear. Germline assignment: CDR1 MNHEY and CDR2 SVGAGI. Trimming removed 0 bases from V and 7 bases from J, with 16 bases in between. The CDR3 consists of 16 residues. The DNA of the CDR3 is TGTGCCAGCAGTTACTCGGTCATGAGGAGAAGAAATGAGCAGTTCTTC. Its protein product is CASSYSVMRRRNEQFF.

This chain uses TRBV18 with TRBJ2-5, with 9 bases that match TRBD2. The J segment lost 2 bases and the V segment lost 1 base, leaving 5 bases of the junction unmatched. This CDR3 region has 16 residues. CDR1 is KGHSH and CDR2 is LQKENI in the germline V gene. The CDR3 loop reads CASSPRLAEIQETQYF. The CDR3 bases are TGTGCCAGCTCACCACGACTAGCGGAGATTCAAGAGACCCAGTACTTC.

The gene calls are TRBV27 and TRBJ2-6, with TRBD1 matching 7 bases. The CDR3 length is 16 residues. Germline assignment: CDR1 MNHEY and CDR2 SMNVEV (reference sequence). The V and J ends lost 5 bases and 0 bases, in that order; junction bases with no gene match: 4. CDR3 coding DNA: TGTGCCAGCAGTGTAGACAGGGTCTCTGGGGCCAACGTCCTGACTTTC. Protein product: CASSVDRVSGANVLTF.

This chain joins TRBV27 and TRBJ2-6; D ambiguous. The CDR3 spans 14 residues. Trimming took off 4 bases at V and 1 base at J, with 5 bases between the two ends. In germline, CDR1 is MNHEY, CDR2 SMNVEV (reference sequence). For the CDR3, the DNA is TGTGCCAGCAGTTCCCTATCTGGGGCCAACGTCCTGACTTTC. Protein sequence: CASSSLSGANVLTF. Using reference TRBV27 and TRBJ2-6 for the parts outside the CDR3, the full variable domain is EAQVTQNPRYLITVTGKKLTVTCSQNMNHEYMSWYRQDPGLGLRQIYYSMNVEVTDKGDVPEGYKVSRKEKRNFPLILESPSPNQTSLYFCASSSLSGANVLTFGAGSRLTVL.

The V and J genes are TRBV5-1 and TRBJ2-7; 8 nucleotides agree with TRBD2. This CDR3 comprises 13 residues. Losses at the gene ends were 3 bases for V and 5 bases for J; bases not matched to a gene: 4. Germline V gene sequence: CDR1 SGHRS, CDR2 YFSETQ. CDR3 residues: CASSSPGLDEQYF. CDR3 DNA sequence: TGCGCCAGCAGCTCGCCGGGACTAGACGAGCAGTACTTC.

This chain uses TRBV28 with TRBJ1-5; D is ambiguous. The CDR3 sequence is 14 residues long. Deletions cut 5 bases from V and 5 bases from J, with 13 bases between. Germline lookup yields CDR1 MDHEN and CDR2 SYDVKM. CDR3 sequence reads: CASSKPGLDQPQHF. The CDR3 DNA follows: TGTGCCAGCAGTAAACCGGGCCTCGATCAGCCCCAGCATTTT.

This clone was picked up a small number of times. This chain joins TRBV19 and TRBJ2-3, with 9 positions matching TRBD2. This CDR3 is 15 amino acids long. Unmatched junction bases numbered 6, after V lost 5 bases and J lost 3 bases. Germline CDR1 is LNHDA and CDR2 is SQIVND (reference sequence). CDR3 nucleotide sequence: TGTGCCAGTAGTCTGGTAGCGGGAGTAACAGATACGCAGTATTTT. As protein: CASSLVAGVTDTQYF.

V and J are TRBV7-2 and TRBJ1-5; D uncertain. The length of the CDR3 is 15 residues. The germline CDR1 and CDR2 sequences are SGHTA and FQGNSA. The V gene lost 3 bases and the J gene lost 1 base, with 10 bases spanning the gap. The CDR3 DNA is TGTGCCAGCAGCTTTGGGAGTTTGAGCAATCAGCCCCAGCATTTT. It codes for CASSFGSLSNQPQHF.

The V gene is TRBV9, the J gene TRBJ2-3, with no clear D. The germline V gene has CDR1 SGDLS and CDR2 YYNGEE. V lost 0 bases, J lost 6 bases, and 11 bases lay in between. The CDR3 extends over 14 amino acids. CDR3 region: CASSVATRSDTQYF. In DNA, the CDR3 is TGTGCCAGCAGCGTAGCTACGAGGTCGGATACGCAGTATTTT.

This clone appeared a single time. V is TRBV6-2 or TRBV6-3 and J is TRBJ2-3; D is perhaps TRBD2 (5 bases). The V end lost 4 bases, the J end lost 3 bases, and 14 bases lay between the germline ends. This CDR3 contains 15 residues. Germline V gives CDR1 MNHEY, CDR2 SVGEGT. For the CDR3, the DNA is TGTGCCAGCAGTTCGTTGGACTTCCCGACAGATACGCAGTATTTT. This translates into CASSSLDFPTDTQYF.

The gene calls are TRBV11-1 and TRBJ2-1; D unresolved. The ends were cut back, 3 bases at V and 0 bases at J, with 6 bases in the middle. The CDR3 length is 14 residues. Per the germline V gene, CDR1 is SGHAT and CDR2 is FQDESV (reference sequence). The CDR3 spells CASSFRASYNEQFF. The CDR3 nucleotides read TGTGCCAGCAGCTTTCGGGCCTCCTACAATGAGCAGTTCTTC.

V gene TRBV6-5 combines with J gene TRBJ1-1; D ambiguous. With 6 bases removed from V and 0 bases from J, the gap between germline ends came to 8 bases. CDR1 is MNHEY and CDR2 is SVGAGI in the germline V gene. The CDR3 length is 13 residues. The CDR3 DNA reads as TGTGCCAGCAGGGGCGGAGTGAACACTGAAGCTTTCTTT. Amino acids: CASRGGVNTEAFF.

V gene TRBV7-9 combines with J gene TRBJ2-3; 7 nucleotides agree with TRBD2. Trimming took 5 bases from V and 1 from J; bases not matched to a gene: 6. The CDR3 extends over 15 amino acids. Germline CDR1 reads SEHNR; CDR2 reads FQNEAQ (reference sequence). The CDR3 reads CASSKETSGTDTQYF. The DNA for the CDR3 is TGTGCCAGCAGCAAGGAAACTAGCGGCACAGATACGCAGTATTTT.

The chain recombines TRBV7-2 with TRBJ2-5; 15 nucleotides line up with TRBD2. Germline CDR1 reads SGHTA; CDR2 reads FQGNSA. V dropped 5 bases and J dropped 2; count of bases not matched to a gene: 6. This CDR3 contains 17 residues. The CDR3 sequence: CASSLGLAGGTQETQYF. The CDR3 coding sequence is TGTGCCAGCAGCCTGGGACTAGCGGGAGGAACACAAGAGACCCAGTACTTC.

In this sample, this clone turned up a few times. J is TRBJ2-1 and V is TRBV5-1, with D perhaps matching TRBD2 (7 bases). Germline CDR1 and CDR2: SGHRS and YFSETQ. The CDR3 covers 16 residues. The V gene lost 4 bases and the J gene lost 6 bases, with 20 bases spanning the gap. CDR3 coding DNA: TGCGCCAGCAGCACCGAGGGCGGGAGAGGGGGCAATGAGCAGTTCTTC. Translated, it gives CASSTEGGRGGNEQFF. The full variable domain, completed using reference TRBV5-1 and TRBJ2-1, is KAGVTQTPRYLIKTRGQQVTLSCSPISGHRSVSWYQQTPGQGLQFLFEYFSETQRNKGNFPGRFSGRQFSNSRSEMNVSTLELGDSALYLCASSTEGGRGGNEQFFGPGTRLTVL.

The V gene is TRBV7-9, the J gene TRBJ2-1, with 8 positions matching TRBD1. J was trimmed by 3 bases and V by 5 bases; bases with no gene match: 9. Germline CDR1 and CDR2: SEHNR and FQNEAQ (reference sequence). The CDR3 sequence is 16 residues long. Here the CDR3 DNA reads TGTGCCAGCAGCCCCAGGATCGGGACAGGCTACAATGAGCAGTTCTTC. This translates into CASSPRIGTGYNEQFF. Based on the CDR3 plus reference TRBV7-9 and TRBJ2-1, the full variable domain is DTGVSQNPRHKITKRGQNVTFRCDPISEHNRLYWYRQTLGQGPEFLTYFQNEAQLEKSRLLSDRFSAERPKGSFSTLEIQRTEQGDSAMYLCASSPRIGTGYNEQFFGPGTRLTVL.

This clone was counted once. The chain has TRBV24-1 and TRBJ2-1; a weak D match, TRBD1 (5 bases). With 5 bases removed from V and 7 bases from J, the gap between germline ends came to 8 bases. The CDR3 totals 12 residues. In germline, CDR1 is KGHDR, CDR2 SFDVKD. CDR3: CATSGRANEQFF. DNA for the CDR3: TGTGCCACCAGTGGCAGGGCTAATGAGCAGTTCTTC.

The gene calls are TRBV7-2 and TRBJ2-7; 7 bases align to TRBD2. This CDR3 contains 15 residues. V was clipped by 5 bases and J by 2 bases; unmatched bases: 9. Germline V gene sequence: CDR1 SGHTA, CDR2 FQGNSA. Here the CDR3 reads CASSPGGGTPYEQYF. The CDR3 nucleotides read TGTGCCAGCAGCCCTGGGGGAGGGACCCCCTACGAGCAGTACTTC.

The CDR3 DNA reads TGTGCCAGCAGTTCCCCCCTGGGGCGTTGGGCTGGGGAGACCCAGTACTTC. Protein: CASSSPLGRWAGETQYF. This chain joins TRBV28 and TRBJ2-5; possibly TRBD1 for D (5 bases). V was trimmed by 4 bases and J by 5 bases, leaving 23 bases between them. The germline gives CDR1 MDHEN, CDR2 SYDVKM. The CDR3 loop spans 17 amino acids.

This rearrangement joins TRBV15 to TRBJ2-5, with a tentative D call TRBD1 (6 bases). Germline assignment: CDR1 LNHNV and CDR2 YYDKDF (reference sequence). The CDR3 has 15 residues. Between the trimmed V and J ends, which lost 4 bases and 1 base, there was a span of 13 bases. The CDR3 loop reads CATSNNRGGQETQYF. DNA for the CDR3: TGTGCCACCAGCAACAACCGAGGGGGCCAAGAGACCCAGTACTTC. The whole variable domain, filled in from reference TRBV15 and TRBJ2-5, reads DAMVIQNPRYQVTQFGKPVTLSCSQTLNHNVMYWYQQKSSQAPKLLFHYYDKDFNNEADTPDNFQSRRPNTSFCFLDIRSPGLGDTAMYLCATSNNRGGQETQYFGPGTRLLVL.

The genes are TRBV6-5 and TRBJ2-1; 7 nucleotides match TRBD1. The V segment lost 6 bases and the J segment 4 bases; nucleotides outside the gene matches: 3. Germline lookup yields CDR1 MNHEY and CDR2 SVGAGI. This CDR3 has 13 amino acids. Written as DNA, the CDR3 is TGTGCCAGCAGGGGGACAGCTTACAATGAGCAGTTCTTC. Amino acid sequence: CASRGTAYNEQFF.